This T cell receptor (beta chain) is drawn from a study of somatic mutations in cytotoxic T cells in rheumatoid arthritis (dated by TCRdb to the late 2010s). About the full investigation: Peripheral blood (roughly 33 ml EDTA) was collected from patients immediately after diagnosis and before any treatment began. A total of 65 or so rheumatoid arthritis patients and 20 to 25 healthy controls underwent TCRB deep sequencing. Sorted V beta1+ cells also underwent TCRB sequencing, and some V beta antibody-stained T-cell populations were flow-sorted at nearly 100% purity on a FACSAria II or Sony SH800. To characterize clonality, the study used TCRB deep sequencing while asking whether somatic mutations are carried by expanded CD8+ T-cell clones in newly diagnosed, untreated rheumatoid arthritis. Patients and controls did not essentially differ in median age, which was nearly identical between the groups. The paper as a whole reports these results and caveats: Healthy controls showed no age-related increase in CD8+ clonality, whereas patients did (Spearman r=0.49). The largest CD8+ clone made up more than 20% of CD8+ cells in about an eighth of the 65 patients, and blood and synovial fluid shared several identical CD8+ TCRB sequences. The slight TRBV07 underrepresentation in patients was not adjusted for multiple comparisons. It was unknown which antigens the expanded CD8+ clones targeted, and their absence from virus-specific databases did not exclude viral specificity. CD8+ T-cell clonality did not differ significantly between rheumatoid arthritis patients and age-matched healthy controls.

Genomic DNA underwent TCRB CDR3 sequencing using the immunoSEQ assay. From the authors' description of their analysis: Patient CD8+ clones larger than 1% were compared against published virus-specific TCRB sequences, and only a few matched. The analyses included only productive TCRB rearrangements. Defining a clone by its unique TCRB CDR3 sequence, the study calculated clonality as a productive clonality index derived from Shannon entropy. The template counts of each clone relative to the total templates per sample were used to calculate repertoire overlap between two samples. Flow cytometry-measured V-gene usage correlated with V-gene usage from TCRB sequencing, with a Spearman r of about 0.65. In TCRdb, the immuneACCESS table is reduced to in-frame sequences with V and J assigned. These tables do not hold every clone; where another copy was compared, an unresolved V gene accounts for under half, and the others remain unexplained. Clonal size and the V and J genes are those of that table, whereas D and trimming came from the DNA. This sample gives around 19,000 clones in total; approximately 80% of them show up just once. In total, the top ten clones hold 13% to 15% of the sample.

About this clone: Its antigen remains undetermined. Base-call qualities are not available, and no considerably larger clone is one nucleotide away.

Flow cytometry confirmed the purity of CD4+ and CD8+ cells that had been isolated by positive magnetic bead selection on an AutoMACS. Clonal expansions were first screened by flow cytometry with a TCR V beta antibody panel, then characterized by TCRB deep sequencing of sorted CD8+ fractions. Isolation of peripheral blood mononuclear cells was done through Ficoll-Paque PLUS density gradient separation. Nucleospin Tissue or Tissue XS kits were used to extract DNA from CD4-enriched, CD8-enriched or PBMC samples, and a Qubit 2.0 fluorometer was used for quantification. Its CDR3 holds 15 amino acids, cysteine through phenylalanine. Only CDR3 DNA remains: 45 bases, in frame from the first base. The junction shows trimming of 0 bases on V and 3 bases on J, plus 8 bases between the germline ends. CDR1 and CDR2 (MGHRA, YSYEKL) derive from the germline V gene.

The sample comprised CD8+ T cells sorted from blood. The TCR comes from an adult with rheumatoid arthritis. Rearrangement joined TRBV4-1 to TRBJ2-2, with the identity of the D gene unclear. In nucleotides, the sequence is TGCGCCAGCAGCCAAGATCCTACCTACACCGGGGAGCTGTTTTTT. It encodes CASSQDPTYTGELFF.